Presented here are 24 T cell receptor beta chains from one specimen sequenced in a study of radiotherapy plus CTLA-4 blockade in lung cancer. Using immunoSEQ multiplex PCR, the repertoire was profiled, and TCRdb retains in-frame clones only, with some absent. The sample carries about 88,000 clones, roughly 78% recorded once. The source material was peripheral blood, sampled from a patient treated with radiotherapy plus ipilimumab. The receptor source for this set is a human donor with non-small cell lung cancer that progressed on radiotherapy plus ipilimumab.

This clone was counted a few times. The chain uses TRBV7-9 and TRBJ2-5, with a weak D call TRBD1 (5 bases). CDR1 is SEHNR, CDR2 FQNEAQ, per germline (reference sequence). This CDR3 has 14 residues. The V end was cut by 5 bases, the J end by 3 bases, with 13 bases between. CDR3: CASSHPLGEETQYF. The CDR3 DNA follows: TGTGCCAGCAGCCACCCTCTAGGGGAAGAGACCCAGTACTTC.

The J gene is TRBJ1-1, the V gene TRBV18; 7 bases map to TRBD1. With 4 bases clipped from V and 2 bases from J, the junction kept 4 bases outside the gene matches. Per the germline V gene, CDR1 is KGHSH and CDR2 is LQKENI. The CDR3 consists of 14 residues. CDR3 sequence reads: CASSRQGFNTEAFF. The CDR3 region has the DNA TGTGCCAGCTCACGACAGGGTTTTAACACTGAAGCTTTCTTT.

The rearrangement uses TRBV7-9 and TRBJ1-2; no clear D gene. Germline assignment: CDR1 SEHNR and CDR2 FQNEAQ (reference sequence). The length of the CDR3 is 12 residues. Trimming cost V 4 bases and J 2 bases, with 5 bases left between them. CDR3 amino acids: CASSSENYGYTF. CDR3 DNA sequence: TGTGCCAGCAGCTCCGAGAACTATGGCTACACCTTC.

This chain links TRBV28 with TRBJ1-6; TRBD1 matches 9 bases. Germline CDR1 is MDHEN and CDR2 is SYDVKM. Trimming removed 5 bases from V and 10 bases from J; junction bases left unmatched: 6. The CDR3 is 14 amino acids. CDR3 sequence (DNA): TGTGCCAGCAGTCCCGGACAGGGGACCTCACCCCTCCACTTT. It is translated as CASSPGQGTSPLHF.

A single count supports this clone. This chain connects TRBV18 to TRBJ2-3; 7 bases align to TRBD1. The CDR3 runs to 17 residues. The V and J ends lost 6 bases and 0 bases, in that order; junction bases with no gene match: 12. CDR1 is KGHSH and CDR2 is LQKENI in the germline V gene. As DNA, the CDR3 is TGTGCCAGCTCTATTTTACAGGGGACCACCAGCACAGATACGCAGTATTTT. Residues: CASSILQGTTSTDTQYF.

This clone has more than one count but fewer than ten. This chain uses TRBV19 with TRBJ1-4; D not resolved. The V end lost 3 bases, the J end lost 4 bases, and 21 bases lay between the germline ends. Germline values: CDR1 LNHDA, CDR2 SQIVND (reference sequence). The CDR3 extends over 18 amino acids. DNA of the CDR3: TGTGCCAGTAGTATTTTGGGGTCAATTCCCGGAATTAATGAAAAACTGTTTTTT. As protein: CASSILGSIPGINEKLFF.

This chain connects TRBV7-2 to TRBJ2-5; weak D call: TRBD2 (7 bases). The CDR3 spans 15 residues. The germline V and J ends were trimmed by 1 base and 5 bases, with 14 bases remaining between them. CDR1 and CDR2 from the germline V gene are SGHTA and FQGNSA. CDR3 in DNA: TGTGCCAGCAGCTTAGTGGCGGGGGCGACGGAGACCCAGTACTTC. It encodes CASSLVAGATETQYF.

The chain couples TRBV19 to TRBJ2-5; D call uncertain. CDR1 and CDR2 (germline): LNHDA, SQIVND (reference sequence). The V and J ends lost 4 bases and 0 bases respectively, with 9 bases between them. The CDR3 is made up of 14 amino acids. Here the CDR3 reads CASSRELYQETQYF. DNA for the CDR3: TGTGCCAGTAGTAGAGAACTGTACCAAGAGACCCAGTACTTC.

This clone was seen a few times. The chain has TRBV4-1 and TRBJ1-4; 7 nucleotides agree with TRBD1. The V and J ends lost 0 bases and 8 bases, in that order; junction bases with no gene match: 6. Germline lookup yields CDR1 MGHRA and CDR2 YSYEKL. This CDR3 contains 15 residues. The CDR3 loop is CASSQDGQGGEKLFF. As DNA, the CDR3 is TGCGCCAGCAGCCAAGATGGGCAGGGGGGAGAAAAACTGTTTTTT.

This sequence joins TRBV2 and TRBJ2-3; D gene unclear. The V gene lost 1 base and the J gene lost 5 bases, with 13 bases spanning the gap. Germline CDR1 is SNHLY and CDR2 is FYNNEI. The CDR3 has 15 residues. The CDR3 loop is CASSEGAFAGDTQYF. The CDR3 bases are TGTGCCAGCAGTGAAGGGGCCTTCGCAGGAGATACGCAGTATTTT.

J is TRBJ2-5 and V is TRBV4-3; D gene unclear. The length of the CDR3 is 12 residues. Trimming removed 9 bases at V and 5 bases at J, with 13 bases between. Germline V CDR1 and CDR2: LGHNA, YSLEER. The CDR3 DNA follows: TGCGCCAGTTTTCACTCCCGTGAGACCCAGTACTTC. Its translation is CASFHSRETQYF.

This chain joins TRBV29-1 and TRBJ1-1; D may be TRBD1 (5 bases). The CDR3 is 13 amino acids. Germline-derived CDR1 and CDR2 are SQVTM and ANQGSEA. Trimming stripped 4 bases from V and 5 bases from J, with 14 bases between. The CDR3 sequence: CSVGRRAGTEAFF. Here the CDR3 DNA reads TGCAGCGTTGGTCGCAGGGCAGGAACTGAAGCTTTCTTT.

The CDR3 region is CASSSTSGGRGETQYF. DNA of the CDR3: TGCGCCAGCAGCTCGACTAGCGGGGGGCGCGGAGAGACCCAGTACTTC. The genes are TRBV4-1 and TRBJ2-5; TRBD2 aligns across 13 bases. Germline lookup yields CDR1 MGHRA and CDR2 YSYEKL. V was clipped by 5 bases and J by 4 bases; unmatched bases: 7. The CDR3 spans 16 residues.

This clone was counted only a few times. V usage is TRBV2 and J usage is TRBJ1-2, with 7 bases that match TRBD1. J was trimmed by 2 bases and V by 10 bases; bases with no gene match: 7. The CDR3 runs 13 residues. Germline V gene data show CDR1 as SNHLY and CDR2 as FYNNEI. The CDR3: CANHRGQNYGYTF. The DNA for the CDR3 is TGTGCCAACCATAGGGGGCAGAACTATGGCTACACCTTC.

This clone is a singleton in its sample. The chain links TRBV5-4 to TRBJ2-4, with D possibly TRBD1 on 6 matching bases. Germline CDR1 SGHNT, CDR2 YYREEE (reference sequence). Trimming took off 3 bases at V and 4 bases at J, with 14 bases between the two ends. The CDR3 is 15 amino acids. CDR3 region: CASSSSKTGKNIQYF. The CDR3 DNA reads TGTGCCAGCAGCTCCTCGAAGACAGGTAAAAACATTCAGTACTTC.

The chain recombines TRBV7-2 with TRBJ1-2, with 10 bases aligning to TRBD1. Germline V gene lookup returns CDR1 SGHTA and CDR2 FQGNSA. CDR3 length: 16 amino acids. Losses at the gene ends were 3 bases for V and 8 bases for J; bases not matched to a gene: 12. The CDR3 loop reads CASSLNPGTGAGGYTF. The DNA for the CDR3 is TGTGCCAGCAGCTTGAATCCCGGGACAGGGGCGGGAGGCTACACCTTC.

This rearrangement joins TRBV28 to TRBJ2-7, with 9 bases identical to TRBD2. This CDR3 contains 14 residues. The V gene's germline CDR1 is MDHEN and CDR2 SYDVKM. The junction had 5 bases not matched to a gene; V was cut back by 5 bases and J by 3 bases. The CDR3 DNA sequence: TGTGCCAGCAGTATTAGCGGGAGACTCTACGAGCAGTACTTC. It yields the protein CASSISGRLYEQYF.

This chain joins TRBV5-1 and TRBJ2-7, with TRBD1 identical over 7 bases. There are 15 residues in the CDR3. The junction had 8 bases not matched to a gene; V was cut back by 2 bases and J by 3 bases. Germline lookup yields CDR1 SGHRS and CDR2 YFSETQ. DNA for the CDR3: TGCGCCAGCAGCTTCTCAGGGGGAGAGTACTACGAGCAGTACTTC. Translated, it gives CASSFSGGEYYEQYF.

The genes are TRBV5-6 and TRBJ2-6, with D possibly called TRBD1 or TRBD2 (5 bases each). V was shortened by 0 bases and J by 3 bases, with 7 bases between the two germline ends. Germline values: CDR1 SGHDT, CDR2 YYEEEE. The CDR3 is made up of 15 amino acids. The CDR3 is CASSLGGVGANVLTF. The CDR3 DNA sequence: TGTGCCAGCAGCTTGGGAGGGGTTGGGGCCAACGTCCTGACTTTC.

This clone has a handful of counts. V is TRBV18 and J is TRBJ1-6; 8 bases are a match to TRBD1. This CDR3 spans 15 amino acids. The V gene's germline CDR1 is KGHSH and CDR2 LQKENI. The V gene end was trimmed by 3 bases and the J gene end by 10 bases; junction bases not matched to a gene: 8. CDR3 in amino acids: CASSPGQGAGSPLHF. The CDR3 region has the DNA TGTGCCAGCTCACCGGGGCAGGGGGCGGGCTCACCCCTCCACTTT.

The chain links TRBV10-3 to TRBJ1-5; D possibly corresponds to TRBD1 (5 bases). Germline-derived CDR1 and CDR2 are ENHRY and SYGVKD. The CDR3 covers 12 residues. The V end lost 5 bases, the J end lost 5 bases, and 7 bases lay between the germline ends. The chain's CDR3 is CAISPGDQPQHF. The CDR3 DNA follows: TGTGCCATCAGTCCGGGGGATCAGCCCCAGCATTTT.

CDR3: CASASRGLEQYF. In DNA, the CDR3 is TGTGCCAGCGCCTCCAGGGGACTCGAGCAGTACTTC. The V call is TRBV6-6, the J call TRBJ2-7; D may be TRBD1 or TRBD2 (6 bases each). The germline V gene encodes CDR1 MNHNY and CDR2 SVGAGI (reference sequence). V was cut by 8 bases and J by 6 bases, with 14 bases left in between. This CDR3 has 12 amino acids.

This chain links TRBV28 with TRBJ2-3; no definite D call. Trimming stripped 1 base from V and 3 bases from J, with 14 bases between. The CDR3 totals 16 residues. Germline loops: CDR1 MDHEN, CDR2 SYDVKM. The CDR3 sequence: CASSLSSVLSTDTQYF. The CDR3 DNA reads TGTGCCAGCAGTTTATCCTCGGTACTAAGTACAGATACGCAGTATTTT.

CDR3 protein: CASSTMSVNTEAFF. The CDR3 region has the DNA TGTGCCAGCAGCACGATGTCCGTGAACACTGAAGCTTTCTTT. The chain couples TRBV7-2 to TRBJ1-1, with no clear D. This CDR3 region has 14 residues. Trimming took off 5 bases at V and 0 bases at J, with 10 bases between the two ends. Germline CDR1 and CDR2: SGHTA and FQGNSA.